One and the same sample provided the 25 T cell receptor beta chains below, sequenced in a study of T cell responses to AZD1222 COVID-19 vaccine. The protocol was immunoSEQ multiplex PCR, while the TCRdb copy is restricted to in-frame clones and leaves out a portion. The sample includes about 94,000 clones, over 75% of them seen just once. Specimen: peripheral blood, collected on day 0 of AZD1222 vaccination. These receptor sequences come from an adult in good health.

The rearrangement uses TRBV12-3 or TRBV12-4 and TRBJ1-2; no clear D. The CDR3 has 11 residues. V shed 5 bases and J shed 5 bases, with 6 bases lying between them. The CDR3 here is CASSRGYGYTF. DNA of the CDR3: TGTGCCAGCAGTCGGGGATATGGCTACACCTTC.

This rearrangement joins TRBV28 to TRBJ1-1, with 10 bases aligning to TRBD1. Germline-derived CDR1 and CDR2 are MDHEN and SYDVKM. The trim removed 3 bases at V and 4 bases at J, leaving 5 bases unmatched. CDR3 length: 15 amino acids. The CDR3 loop is CASSLGQGFRTEAFF. CDR3 nucleotides: TGTGCCAGCAGTTTGGGACAGGGGTTCCGCACTGAAGCTTTCTTT.

This clone was picked up one time. V usage is TRBV9 and J usage is TRBJ2-1; 16 nucleotides agree with TRBD2. The CDR3 is 18 residues long. V lost 4 bases and J lost 3; bases outside the gene matches: 7. In germline, CDR1 is SGDLS, CDR2 YYNGEE. This CDR3 is CASSLGLAGGQHYNEQFF. The CDR3 nucleotides read TGTGCCAGCAGCTTGGGACTAGCGGGGGGGCAGCACTACAATGAGCAGTTCTTC.

The gene calls are TRBV10-3 and TRBJ2-7, with a possible D match to TRBD2 (6 bases). The CDR3 totals 12 residues. Germline CDR1 is ENHRY and CDR2 is SYGVKD. Trimming took 6 bases from V and 3 from J, leaving 9 bases between them. The CDR3 sequence: CAIRGGGYEQYF. CDR3 nucleotides: TGTGCCATCAGGGGGGGAGGCTACGAGCAGTACTTC.

The chain uses TRBV28 and TRBJ2-7; TRBD2 might be the D (6 bases). V lost 7 bases to trimming and J lost 5 bases, with 12 bases between them. The CDR3 contains 12 residues. CDR1 and CDR2 (germline): MDHEN, SYDVKM. The CDR3 DNA reads as TGTGCCAGCAAATTGGGGACTGACGAGCAGTACTTC. Amino acids: CASKLGTDEQYF.

The rearrangement uses TRBV3-1 (or the pseudogene TRBV3-2) and TRBJ2-2; D is perhaps TRBD1 (6 bases). CDR3 length: 15 amino acids. Deletions cut 4 bases from V and 4 bases from J, with 13 bases between. Germline CDR1 is LGHDT and CDR2 is YNNKEL (reference sequence). CDR3 region: CASSPFQGSTGELFF. The CDR3, as DNA: TGTGCCAGCAGCCCCTTCCAGGGGAGCACCGGGGAGCTGTTTTTT.

The chain recombines TRBV27 with TRBJ2-7; TRBD2 might be the D (6 bases). CDR1 and CDR2 from the germline V gene are MNHEY and SMNVEV (reference sequence). The CDR3 runs 15 residues. V gave up 2 bases and J gave up 6 bases, with 17 bases separating them. The CDR3 is CASSLQGLPPLEQYF. CDR3 bases: TGTGCCAGCAGTTTACAGGGACTTCCCCCCCTCGAGCAGTACTTC.

V gene TRBV7-8 combines with J gene TRBJ1-2; D is possibly TRBD1 (6 bases). The germline V gene has CDR1 SGHVS and CDR2 FQNEAQ. This CDR3 has 16 residues. Trimming took 2 bases from V and 2 from J, leaving 15 bases between them. CDR3 sequence (DNA): TGTGCCAGCAGCTTAAATTCCGGGGGCTTAAACTATGGCTACACCTTC. Its translation: CASSLNSGGLNYGYTF.

The rearrangement links TRBV12-3 or TRBV12-4 to TRBJ1-2, with TRBD1 as a possible D gene (6 bases). CDR3 length equals 13 residues. V lost 4 bases to trimming and J lost 4 bases, with 10 bases between them. CDR3 sequence reads: CASSSGGSYGYTF. The CDR3 nucleotides are TGTGCCAGCAGTTCCGGGGGCAGCTATGGCTACACCTTC.

The chain joins TRBV29-1 to TRBJ2-7, with 14 bases fitting TRBD2. The germline V gene has CDR1 SQVTM and CDR2 ANQGSEA. The V gene end was trimmed by 4 bases and the J gene end by 6 bases; junction bases not matched to a gene: 2. The CDR3 length is 13 residues. The CDR3 DNA reads as TGCAGCGTTGGACTAGCGGGGGGGCTCGAGCAGTACTTC. Residues: CSVGLAGGLEQYF.

The gene calls are TRBV5-1 and TRBJ1-4, with D unclear. The V gene's germline CDR1 is SGHRS and CDR2 YFSETQ. The CDR3 is 14 amino acids. V dropped 0 bases and J dropped 7 bases, with 10 bases sitting between them. In DNA, the CDR3 is TGCGCCAGCAGCTTGGGTCAGTCCTCTGAAAAACTGTTTTTT. Residues: CASSLGQSSEKLFF.

The V call is TRBV2, the J call TRBJ1-6; D is unclear. Trimming pared 8 bases from V and 13 bases from J, leaving 24 bases between. The CDR3 contains 15 residues. Per germline, CDR1 SNHLY and CDR2 FYNNEI. Here the CDR3 DNA reads TGTGCCAGCTCGGCAGGAATCCCCCGTTTTTCGCCCCTCCACTTT. As protein: CASSAGIPRFSPLHF.

The J gene is TRBJ2-5, the V gene TRBV12-3 or TRBV12-4; D tentatively reads TRBD1 or TRBD2 (7 bases each). The CDR3 consists of 13 residues. The V end was cut by 11 bases, the J end by 6 bases, with 19 bases between. This CDR3 reads CAVSGGGPKTQYF. CDR3 DNA: TGTGCCGTCTCAGGGGGGGGGCCAAAGACCCAGTACTTC.

The chain joins TRBV3-1 (or the pseudogene TRBV3-2) to TRBJ1-2; 7 nucleotides match TRBD1. Germline CDR1 LGHDT, CDR2 YNNKEL (reference sequence). The V and J ends lost 6 bases and 2 bases, in that order; junction bases with no gene match: 6. The CDR3 loop spans 14 amino acids. Here the CDR3 DNA reads TGTGCCAGCAGAAAAGAGGGACAGAACTATGGCTACACCTTC. Its translation: CASRKEGQNYGYTF.

V gene TRBV29-1 combines with J gene TRBJ1-1, with D uncertain. The germline V gene encodes CDR1 SQVTM and CDR2 ANQGSEA. The CDR3 totals 13 residues. V shed 1 base and J shed 8 bases, with 14 bases lying between them. CDR3 sequence reads: CSVEGRVSYEAFF. As DNA, the CDR3 is TGCAGCGTTGAAGGTAGGGTTTCGTACGAAGCTTTCTTT.

The V gene is TRBV6-5, the J gene TRBJ2-6, with TRBD2 matching 7 bases. Germline CDR1 is MNHEY and CDR2 is SVGAGI. J gave up 7 bases and V 5 bases, and 8 bases lay outside the gene matches. The CDR3 is 15 amino acids. CDR3 sequence: CASSTRGVGANVLTF. As DNA, the CDR3 is TGTGCCAGCAGTACTCGGGGGGTCGGAGCCAACGTCCTGACTTTC.

The chain recombines TRBV7-2 with TRBJ1-6, with D perhaps matching TRBD1 (5 bases). V lost 4 bases and J 6 bases, leaving 13 bases between the germline ends. Germline CDR1 reads SGHTA; CDR2 reads FQGNSA. The CDR3 has 15 residues. The DNA of the CDR3 is TGTGCCAGCAGCTCAGTGGGCACAGGTAATTCACCCCTCCACTTT. Protein: CASSSVGTGNSPLHF.

This rearrangement joins TRBV28 to TRBJ2-7; D remains ambiguous. This CDR3 is 13 amino acids long. CDR1 is MDHEN, CDR2 SYDVKM, per germline. Trimming took off 3 bases at V and 3 bases at J, with 9 bases between the two ends. DNA for the CDR3: TGTGCCAGCAGTTTGTACAGAGACTACGAGCAGTACTTC. Its protein product is CASSLYRDYEQYF.

The chain carries TRBV18 and TRBJ2-7; TRBD1 matches 9 bases. CDR3 length equals 14 residues. V dropped 6 bases and J dropped 1; count of bases not matched to a gene: 4. In germline, CDR1 is KGHSH, CDR2 LQKENI. The CDR3 loop reads CASSPGTGSYEQYF. The DNA for the CDR3 is TGTGCCAGCTCTCCCGGGACAGGGTCCTACGAGCAGTACTTC.

This rearrangement joins TRBV6-2 or TRBV6-3 to TRBJ1-5; 12 positions agree with TRBD1. The germline V gene has CDR1 MNHEY and CDR2 SVGEGT. The junction had 11 bases not matched to a gene; V was cut back by 4 bases and J by 4 bases. CDR3 length equals 18 residues. CDR3 in DNA: TGTGCCAGCAGTTCAGACGGGACAGGGGGCATAAGGAATCAGCCCCAGCATTTT. Translated, it gives CASSSDGTGGIRNQPQHF.

This clone was counted once. This chain connects TRBV7-2 to TRBJ2-7, with 8 bases that match TRBD1. V was pared by 4 bases and J by 2 bases, with 4 bases of the junction left unmatched. The CDR3 has 14 amino acids. Germline assignment: CDR1 SGHTA and CDR2 FQGNSA. The CDR3 DNA follows: TGTGCCAGCAGCTCGGGACAGGAGCCCTACGAGCAGTACTTC. It yields the protein CASSSGQEPYEQYF.

The CDR3 here is CAWSTNRGLNEQYF. DNA of the CDR3: TGTGCCTGGAGTACAAACAGGGGCCTCAACGAGCAGTACTTC. The chain carries TRBV30 and TRBJ2-7; 7 bases fit TRBD1. Losses at the gene ends were 2 bases for V and 5 bases for J; bases not matched to a gene: 9. From germline, CDR1 is GTSNPN and CDR2 SVGIG (reference sequence). This CDR3 region has 14 residues.

This sequence joins TRBV12-3 or TRBV12-4 and TRBJ1-1, with no clear D. The CDR3 runs 13 residues. Trimming removed 5 bases at V and 10 bases at J, with 17 bases between. CDR3 DNA: TGTGCCAGCAGTCTCCTCGGTTCTGGGGTAGCTTTCTTT. Translation: CASSLLGSGVAFF.

This rearrangement joins TRBV9 to TRBJ1-1; D not certain. The germline V and J ends were trimmed by 0 bases and 1 base, with 7 bases remaining between them. The CDR3 contains 14 residues. Germline CDR1 and CDR2: SGDLS and YYNGEE. The CDR3 sequence is CASSVDMGNTEAFF. The CDR3 DNA sequence: TGTGCCAGCAGCGTAGATATGGGGAACACTGAAGCTTTCTTT.

V and J are TRBV28 and TRBJ1-6; D remains ambiguous. This CDR3 comprises 14 residues. Trimming shortened V by 5 bases and J by 5 bases, and 10 bases separated the two germline ends. Germline values: CDR1 MDHEN, CDR2 SYDVKM. The CDR3 here is CASSVTVNNSPLHF. DNA of the CDR3: TGTGCCAGCAGTGTGACGGTAAATAATTCACCCCTCCACTTT.